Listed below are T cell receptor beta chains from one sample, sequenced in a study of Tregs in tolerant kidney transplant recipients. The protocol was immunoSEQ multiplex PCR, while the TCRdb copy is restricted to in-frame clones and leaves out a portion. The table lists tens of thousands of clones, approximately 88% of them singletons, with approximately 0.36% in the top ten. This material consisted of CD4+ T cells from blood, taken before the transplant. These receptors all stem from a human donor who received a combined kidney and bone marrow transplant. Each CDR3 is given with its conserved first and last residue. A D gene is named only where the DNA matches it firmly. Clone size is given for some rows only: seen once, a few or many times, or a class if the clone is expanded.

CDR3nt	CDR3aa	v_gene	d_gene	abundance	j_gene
TGTGCCAGCAGCCTGGGACAGAGCACAGATACGCAGTATTTT	CASSLGQSTDTQYF	TRBV14	TRBD1	.	TRBJ2-3
TGTGCCAGCAGTGCCCCGACTAAGCGGGAGGTCCAATTTTCCTACGAGCAGTACTTC	CASSAPTKREVQFSYEQYF	TRBV6-4	TRBD2	.	TRBJ2-7
TGCGCCAGCAGCCCCGGACAGAACACCGGGGAGCTGTTTTTT	CASSPGQNTGELFF	TRBV5-1	.	.	TRBJ2-2
TGCGCCAGCAGCCAAGGGACGCTGGGGGGGCTCACTGAAGCTTTCTTT	CASSQGTLGGLTEAFF	TRBV4-1	.	.	TRBJ1-1
TGTGCCAGCAGCCCTGTCGGGGGGACCGGGGAGCTGTTTTTT	CASSPVGGTGELFF	TRBV7-9	TRBD2	.	TRBJ2-2
TGCGCCAGCAGCAATGGACAGTCTTGGGAGACCCAGTACTTC	CASSNGQSWETQYF	TRBV5-1	.	.	TRBJ2-5
TGTGCTAGCAGCCTAGTTACGGGAACCGGGGAGCTGTTTTTT	CASSLVTGTGELFF	TRBV7-7	.	.	TRBJ2-2
TGTGCCAGCAGAATGGACAGCTTCCAAGAGACCCAGTACTTC	CASRMDSFQETQYF	TRBV2	.	once	TRBJ2-5
TGTGCCAGCAGTGAAGGAGGTAGGCACGCTTTCTTT	CASSEGGRHAFF	TRBV28	.	.	TRBJ1-1
TGTGCCAGCAGCTTAACGGAGGGTAGCTCCTACAATGAGCAGTTCTTC	CASSLTEGSSYNEQFF	TRBV7-3	.	.	TRBJ2-1
TGCGCCAGCAGCTTGCGGGAGGCCTACACAGATACGCAGTATTTT	CASSLREAYTDTQYF	TRBV5-1	TRBD2	.	TRBJ2-3
TGCGCCAGCAGCCACATAGACAGGAGGAACACTGAAGCTTTCTTT	CASSHIDRRNTEAFF	TRBV4-1	.	.	TRBJ1-1
TGTGCCAGCGAGACAGCGACGAACACCGGGGAGCTGTTTTTT	CASETATNTGELFF	TRBV9	.	few	TRBJ2-2
TGTGCCAGCAGCCAGGGGAGCTGGGAGCAGTACTTC	CASSQGSWEQYF	TRBV28	.	.	TRBJ2-7
TGTGCCAGTAATAAGGCACAGGCCTCGGGCAATCAGCCCCAGCATTTT	CASNKAQASGNQPQHF	TRBV19	.	few	TRBJ1-5
TGCGCCAGCAGCTTGGAAGCAAGCGCCATCTACAATGAGCAGTTCTTC	CASSLEASAIYNEQFF	TRBV5-1	.	.	TRBJ2-1
TGCGCCAGCAGCTCCCCTCCCCAAGAGACCCAGTACTTC	CASSSPPQETQYF	TRBV5-1	.	.	TRBJ2-5
TGTGCCAGCAGTTACCTGACAGGGGGGACCTACGAGCAGTACTTC	CASSYLTGGTYEQYF	TRBV6-6	TRBD1	.	TRBJ2-7
TGTGCCAGCAGTGACCTCCCTGCGGGAGCTCGTACAGATACGCAGTATTTT	CASSDLPAGARTDTQYF	TRBV2	TRBD2	.	TRBJ2-3
TGTGCCAGCAGCGTAGGAGTGCAAGAGACCCAGTACTTC	CASSVGVQETQYF	TRBV9	.	.	TRBJ2-5
TGTGCCAGCAGCCCCCAGACAGGGGCTTACTATGGCTACACCTTC	CASSPQTGAYYGYTF	TRBV14	TRBD1	.	TRBJ1-2
TGCGCCAGCAGCTTGGGACTAGCGTCCACAGATACGCAGTATTTT	CASSLGLASTDTQYF	TRBV5-1	TRBD2	.	TRBJ2-3
TGTGCCAGCAGCCCCTACCGGGACAGGGGGCCTGGCTACACCTTC	CASSPYRDRGPGYTF	TRBV27	TRBD1	.	TRBJ1-2
TGTGCCAGTAGTATTAATTTGGCCAAATTATACGAGCAGTACTTC	CASSINLAKLYEQYF	TRBV19	.	.	TRBJ2-7
TGTGCCAGCAGACCGACAGGGGGATTCCCGATGGGCTATGGCTACACCTTC	CASRPTGGFPMGYGYTF	TRBV27	TRBD1	.	TRBJ1-2
TGTGCCAGCAGTTTTCTTAGCGGGAGGCCCTACGAGCAGTACTTC	CASSFLSGRPYEQYF	TRBV28	TRBD2	.	TRBJ2-7
TGCGCCAGCAGCTTGATCGGGAGTAACACCGGGGAGCTGTTTTTT	CASSLIGSNTGELFF	TRBV5-1	.	.	TRBJ2-2
TGTGCCAGCAGCTTAGCTGGCGGGAGGAACGGAGATACGCAGTATTTT	CASSLAGGRNGDTQYF	TRBV7-2	TRBD2	.	TRBJ2-3
TGTGCCAGCAGTTTATTGGGCGGGATGAAAGAGACCCAGTACTTC	CASSLLGGMKETQYF	TRBV28	.	.	TRBJ2-5
TGTGCCAGCAGTTTATCACAGGGCGTGGGCCAAGAGACCCAGTACTTC	CASSLSQGVGQETQYF	TRBV28	.	.	TRBJ2-5
TGTGCCAGCAGTAGGGACAGGGCGGGTAATCAGCCCCAGCATTTT	CASSRDRAGNQPQHF	TRBV27	TRBD1	.	TRBJ1-5
TGCGCCAGCAGCCAAGAGGCGGGTGTAGGGGGAGTCGGCCTCGAGCAGTACTTC	CASSQEAGVGGVGLEQYF	TRBV4-1	.	.	TRBJ2-7
TGCGCCAGCAGCCGAGAGACAGGGAACGAGCAGTACTTC	CASSRETGNEQYF	TRBV4-1	TRBD1	few	TRBJ2-7
TGTGCCAGCAGCCTCAGGGGGAGTACTGAAGCTTTCTTT	CASSLRGSTEAFF	TRBV9	TRBD1	.	TRBJ1-1
TGTGCCGGCAGGGAGGTTTCCTACGAGCAGTACTTC	CAGREVSYEQYF	TRBV2	.	.	TRBJ2-7
TGCGCCAGCAGCTTGGAACCAGGGCGTGAAGAGACCCAGTACTTC	CASSLEPGREETQYF	TRBV5-1	.	.	TRBJ2-5
TGTGCCAGCAGCTTACGTGGGGCTGGAGAGACCCAGTACTTC	CASSLRGAGETQYF	TRBV7-8	.	.	TRBJ2-5
TGTGCCAGCTCACCGACAGGGACCTTGGACTACACCTTC	CASSPTGTLDYTF	TRBV18	TRBD1	few	TRBJ1-2
TGTGCCAGTAGTATTATGGGTGTCGGGAGTCAGCCCCAGCATTTT	CASSIMGVGSQPQHF	TRBV19	.	.	TRBJ1-5
TGCGCCAGCAGCTTGGCAGGGGGCCCTTGGAATGAGCAGTTCTTC	CASSLAGGPWNEQFF	TRBV5-1	TRBD1	once	TRBJ2-1
TGTGCCAGCAGCGCCAAACCCCCGCTAGCGGGAGGCCACACTGAGCAGTTCTTC	CASSAKPPLAGGHTEQFF	TRBV9	TRBD2	.	TRBJ2-1
TGCGCCAGCAGATTTGGACTAGCGGACACTAGCACAGATACGCAGTATTTT	CASRFGLADTSTDTQYF	TRBV4-3	TRBD2	.	TRBJ2-3
TGTGCCAGCAGCCAAACGGCAGGATTGAACACTGAAGCTTTCTTT	CASSQTAGLNTEAFF	TRBV27	.	.	TRBJ1-1
TGTGCCAGCAGTTCCGACCCAGACTTCTCCTACAATGAGCAGTTCTTC	CASSSDPDFSYNEQFF	TRBV2	.	.	TRBJ2-1
TGTGCCAGCAGCTTGATTGGCGGGACGGGCACCGGGGAGCTGTTTTTT	CASSLIGGTGTGELFF	TRBV5-4	.	.	TRBJ2-2
TGCAGCGTTGTACGAGCGGGAGGCACAGATACGCAGTATTTT	CSVVRAGGTDTQYF	TRBV29-1	TRBD2	.	TRBJ2-3
TGTGCCAGCAGTTCCGGGACTAGCGGCTACAATGAGCAGTTCTTC	CASSSGTSGYNEQFF	TRBV28	TRBD2	.	TRBJ2-1
TGTGCCAGCAGCTTAGTCTCGAACAGCCTATATCACAATGAGCAGTTCTTC	CASSLVSNSLYHNEQFF	TRBV7-9	.	.	TRBJ2-1
TGTGCCAGCGCCGGACAGATGAACACTGAAGCTTTCTTT	CASAGQMNTEAFF	TRBV2	.	.	TRBJ1-1
TGTGCCAGCAGCCCCCGGGACTCTGGGGCCAACGTCCTGACTTTC	CASSPRDSGANVLTF	TRBV7-2	.	once	TRBJ2-6
TGTGCCTGGGGAAGACAGCTAGAGAGGCCCCAGCATTTT	CAWGRQLERPQHF	TRBV30	.	.	TRBJ1-5
TGTGCCTGGAGTGCGGCTAGTTACAATGAGCAGTTCTTC	CAWSAASYNEQFF	TRBV30	.	few	TRBJ2-1
TGTGCCAGCAGCTCTTCCGGGACAGGGGGTCGAAGTGAGCAGTTCTTC	CASSSSGTGGRSEQFF	TRBV5-4	TRBD1	.	TRBJ2-1
TGTGCCAGCAGTCCTAGCTCCGGCCTAAATGAGCAGTTCTTC	CASSPSSGLNEQFF	TRBV2	.	.	TRBJ2-1
TGTGCCAGCAGCTTAGGGACTAGGGTAATCAATGAGCAGTTCTTC	CASSLGTRVINEQFF	TRBV7-8	TRBD2	.	TRBJ2-1